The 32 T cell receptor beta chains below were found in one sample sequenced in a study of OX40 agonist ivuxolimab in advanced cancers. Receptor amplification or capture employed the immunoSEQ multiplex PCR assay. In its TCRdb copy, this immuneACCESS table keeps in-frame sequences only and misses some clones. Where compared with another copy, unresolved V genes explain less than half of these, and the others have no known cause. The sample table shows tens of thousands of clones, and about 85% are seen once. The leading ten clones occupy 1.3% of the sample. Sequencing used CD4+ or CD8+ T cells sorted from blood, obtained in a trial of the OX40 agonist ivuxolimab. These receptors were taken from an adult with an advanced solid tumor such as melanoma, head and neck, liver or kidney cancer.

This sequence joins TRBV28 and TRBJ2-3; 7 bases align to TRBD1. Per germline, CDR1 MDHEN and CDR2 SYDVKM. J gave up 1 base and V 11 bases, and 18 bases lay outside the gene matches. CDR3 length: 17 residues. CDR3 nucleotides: TGTGCCTCGCAGGTGGCAGGGGGTGGAATAGGCACAGATACGCAGTATTTT. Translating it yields CASQVAGGGIGTDTQYF.

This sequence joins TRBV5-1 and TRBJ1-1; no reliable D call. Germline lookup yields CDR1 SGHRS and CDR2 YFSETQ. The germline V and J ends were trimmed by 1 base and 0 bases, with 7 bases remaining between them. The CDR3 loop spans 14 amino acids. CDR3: CASSLYRMNTEAFF. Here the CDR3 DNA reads TGCGCCAGCAGCTTGTACCGGATGAACACTGAAGCTTTCTTT.

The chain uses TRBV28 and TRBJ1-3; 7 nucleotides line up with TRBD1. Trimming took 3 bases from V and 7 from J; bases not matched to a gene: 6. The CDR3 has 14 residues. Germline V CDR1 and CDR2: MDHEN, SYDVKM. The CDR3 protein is CASSLQTGVNTIYF. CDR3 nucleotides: TGTGCCAGCAGTTTGCAAACAGGGGTCAACACCATATATTTT.

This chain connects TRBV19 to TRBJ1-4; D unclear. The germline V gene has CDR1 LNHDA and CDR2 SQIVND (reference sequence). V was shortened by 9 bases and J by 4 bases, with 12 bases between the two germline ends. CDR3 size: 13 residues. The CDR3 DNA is TGTGCCAGCCGTCGGCAGGTTAATGAAAAACTGTTTTTT. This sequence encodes CASRRQVNEKLFF.

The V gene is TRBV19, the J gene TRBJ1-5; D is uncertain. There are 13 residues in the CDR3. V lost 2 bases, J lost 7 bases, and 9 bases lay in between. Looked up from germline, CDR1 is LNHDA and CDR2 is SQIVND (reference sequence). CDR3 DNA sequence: TGTGCCAGTAGTATAATTGATATCCAGCCCCAGCATTTT. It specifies CASSIIDIQPQHF.

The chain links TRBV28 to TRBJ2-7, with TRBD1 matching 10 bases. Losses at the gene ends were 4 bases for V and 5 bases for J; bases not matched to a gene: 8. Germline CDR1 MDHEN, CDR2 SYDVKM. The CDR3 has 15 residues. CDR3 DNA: TGTGCCAGCAGTTCCCCGGGACAGGGGTCGAACGAGCAGTACTTC. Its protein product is CASSSPGQGSNEQYF.

CDR3 in DNA: TGTGCCTGGAGTGGTGGAGAGACCCAGTACTTC. It specifies CAWSGGETQYF. This chain connects TRBV30 to TRBJ2-5; D ambiguous. Between the trimmed V and J ends, which lost 1 base and 4 bases, there was a span of 4 bases. The germline CDR1 and CDR2 sequences are GTSNPN and SVGIG (reference sequence). CDR3 length: 11 residues.

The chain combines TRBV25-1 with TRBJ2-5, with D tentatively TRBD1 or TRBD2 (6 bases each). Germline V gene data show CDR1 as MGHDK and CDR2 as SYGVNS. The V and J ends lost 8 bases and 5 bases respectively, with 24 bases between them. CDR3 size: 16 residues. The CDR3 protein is CASSIGGRGFRETQYF. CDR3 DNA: TGTGCCAGCTCCATAGGGGGGCGCGGTTTTAGGGAGACCCAGTACTTC.

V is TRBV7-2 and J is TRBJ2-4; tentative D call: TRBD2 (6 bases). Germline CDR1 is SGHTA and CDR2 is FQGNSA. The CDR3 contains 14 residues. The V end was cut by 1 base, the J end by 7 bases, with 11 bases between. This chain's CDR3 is CASSLVRAGNIQYF. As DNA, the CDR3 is TGTGCCAGCAGCTTAGTTCGTGCGGGGAACATTCAGTACTTC. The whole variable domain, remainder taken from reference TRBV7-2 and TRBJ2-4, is GAGVSQSPSNKVTEKGKDVELRCDPISGHTALYWYRQSLGQGLEFLIYFQGNSAPDKSGLPSDRFSAERTGGSVSTLTIQRTQQEDSAVYLCASSLVRAGNIQYFGAGTRLSVL.

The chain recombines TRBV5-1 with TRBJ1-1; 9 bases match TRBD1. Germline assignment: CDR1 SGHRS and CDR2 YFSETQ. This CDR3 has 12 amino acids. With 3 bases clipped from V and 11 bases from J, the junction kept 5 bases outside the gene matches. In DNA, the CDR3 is TGCGCCAGCAGCTGGACAGGGGTCGCGGCTTTCTTT. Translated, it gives CASSWTGVAAFF.

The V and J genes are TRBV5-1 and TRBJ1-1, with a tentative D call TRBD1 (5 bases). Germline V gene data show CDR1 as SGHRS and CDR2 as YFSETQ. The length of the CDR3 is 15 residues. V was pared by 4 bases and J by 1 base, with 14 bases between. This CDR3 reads CASSVKMGGNTEAFF. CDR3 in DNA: TGCGCCAGCAGCGTAAAAATGGGGGGGAACACTGAAGCTTTCTTT.

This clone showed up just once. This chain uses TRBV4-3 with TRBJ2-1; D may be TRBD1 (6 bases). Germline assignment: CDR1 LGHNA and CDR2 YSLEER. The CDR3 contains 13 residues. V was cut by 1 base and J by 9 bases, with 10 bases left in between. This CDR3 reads CASSQGPGVEQFF. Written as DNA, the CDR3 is TGCGCCAGCAGCCAAGGCCCAGGGGTTGAGCAGTTCTTC.

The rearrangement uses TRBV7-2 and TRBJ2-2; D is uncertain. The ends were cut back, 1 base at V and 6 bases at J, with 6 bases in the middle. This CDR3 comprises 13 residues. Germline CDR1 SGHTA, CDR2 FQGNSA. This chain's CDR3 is CASSLVDPGELFF. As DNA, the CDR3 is TGTGCCAGCAGCTTAGTAGATCCCGGGGAGCTGTTTTTT.

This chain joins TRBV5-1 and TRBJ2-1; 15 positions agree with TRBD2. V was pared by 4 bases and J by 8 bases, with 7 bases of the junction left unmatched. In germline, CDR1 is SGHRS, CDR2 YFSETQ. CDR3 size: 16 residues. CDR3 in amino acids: CASSLSGLAGGHEQFF. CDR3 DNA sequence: TGCGCCAGCAGCCTCTCGGGACTAGCGGGGGGACATGAGCAGTTCTTC. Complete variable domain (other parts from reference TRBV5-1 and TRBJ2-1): KAGVTQTPRYLIKTRGQQVTLSCSPISGHRSVSWYQQTPGQGLQFLFEYFSETQRNKGNFPGRFSGRQFSNSRSEMNVSTLELGDSALYLCASSLSGLAGGHEQFFGPGTRLTVL.

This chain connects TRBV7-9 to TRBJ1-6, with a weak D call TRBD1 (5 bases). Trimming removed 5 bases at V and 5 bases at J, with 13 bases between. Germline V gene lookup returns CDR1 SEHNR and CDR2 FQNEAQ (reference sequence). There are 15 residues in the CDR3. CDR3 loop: CASSPGTGNNSPLHF. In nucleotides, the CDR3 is TGTGCCAGCAGCCCCGGGACGGGGAATAATTCACCCCTCCACTTT.

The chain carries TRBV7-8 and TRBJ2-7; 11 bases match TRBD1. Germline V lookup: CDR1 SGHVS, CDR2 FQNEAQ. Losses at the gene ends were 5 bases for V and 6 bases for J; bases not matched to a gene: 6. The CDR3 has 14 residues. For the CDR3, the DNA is TGTGCCAGCAGCCCGGACAGGGGGCGGGTCGAGCAGTACTTC. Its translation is CASSPDRGRVEQYF.

For the CDR3, the DNA is TGTGCCAGCAGCTCGTGGGACGGAGAGGGCACTGAAGCTTTCTTT. Its protein is CASSSWDGEGTEAFF. V and J are TRBV11-2 and TRBJ1-1, with D possibly being TRBD1 (5 bases). V gave up 4 bases and J gave up 4 bases, with 16 bases separating them. This CDR3 has 15 residues. From germline, CDR1 is SGHAT and CDR2 FQNNGV.

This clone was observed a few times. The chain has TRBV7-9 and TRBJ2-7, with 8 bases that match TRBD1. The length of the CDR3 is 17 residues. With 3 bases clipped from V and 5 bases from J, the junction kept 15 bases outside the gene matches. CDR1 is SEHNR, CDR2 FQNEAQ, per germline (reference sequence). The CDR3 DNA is TGTGCCAGCAGCTTCCAACTTAGGACAGGGACGCACGACGAGCAGTACTTC. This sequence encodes CASSFQLRTGTHDEQYF. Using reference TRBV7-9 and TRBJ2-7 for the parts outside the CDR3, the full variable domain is DTGVSQNPRHKITKRGQNVTFRCDPISEHNRLYWYRQTLGQGPEFLTYFQNEAQLEKSRLLSDRFSAERPKGSFSTLEIQRTEQGDSAMYLCASSFQLRTGTHDEQYFGPGTRLTVT.

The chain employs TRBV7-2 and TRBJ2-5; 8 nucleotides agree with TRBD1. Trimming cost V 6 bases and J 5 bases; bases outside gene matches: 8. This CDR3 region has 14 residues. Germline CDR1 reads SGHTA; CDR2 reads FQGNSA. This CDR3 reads CASRDAQGAETQYF. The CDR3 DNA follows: TGTGCCAGCAGGGACGCTCAGGGGGCGGAGACCCAGTACTTC.

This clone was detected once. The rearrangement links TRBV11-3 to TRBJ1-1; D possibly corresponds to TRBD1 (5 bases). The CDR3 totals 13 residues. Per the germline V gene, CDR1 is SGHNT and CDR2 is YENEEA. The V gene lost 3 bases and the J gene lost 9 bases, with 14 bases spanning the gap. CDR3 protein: CASSFSSGGKAFF. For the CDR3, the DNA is TGTGCCAGCAGCTTTTCGTCCGGGGGGAAAGCTTTCTTT.

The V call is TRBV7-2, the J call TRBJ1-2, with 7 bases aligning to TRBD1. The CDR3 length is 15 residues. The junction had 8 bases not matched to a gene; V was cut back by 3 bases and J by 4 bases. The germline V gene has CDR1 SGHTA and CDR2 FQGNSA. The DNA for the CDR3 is TGTGCCAGCAGCTTTCCTAACAGGGGCCCCTATGGCTACACCTTC. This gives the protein CASSFPNRGPYGYTF.

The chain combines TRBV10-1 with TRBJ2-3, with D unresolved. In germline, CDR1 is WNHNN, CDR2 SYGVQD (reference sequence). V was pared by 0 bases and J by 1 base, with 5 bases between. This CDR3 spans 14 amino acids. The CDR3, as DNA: TGCGCCAGCAGTGAGTCTGGGGGCACAGATACGCAGTATTTT. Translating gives CASSESGGTDTQYF.

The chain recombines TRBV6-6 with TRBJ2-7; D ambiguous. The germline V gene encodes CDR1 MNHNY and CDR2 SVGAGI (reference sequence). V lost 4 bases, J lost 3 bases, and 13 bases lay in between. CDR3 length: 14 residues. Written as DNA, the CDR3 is TGTGCCAGCAGTTCTCCACAAGGTTTCTACGAGCAGTACTTC. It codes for CASSSPQGFYEQYF.

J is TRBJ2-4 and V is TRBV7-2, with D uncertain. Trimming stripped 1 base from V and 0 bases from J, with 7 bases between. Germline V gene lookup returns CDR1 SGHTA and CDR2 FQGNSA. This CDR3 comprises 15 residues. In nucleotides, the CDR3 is TGTGCCAGCAGCTTAGTGGGCGTAGCCAAAAACATTCAGTACTTC. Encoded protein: CASSLVGVAKNIQYF.

CDR3 nucleotide sequence: TGTGCCAGCAGCATCGGACAGGGGAGCACTGAAGCTTTCTTT. Translating gives CASSIGQGSTEAFF. V usage is TRBV6-5 and J usage is TRBJ1-1; 9 positions agree with TRBD1. This CDR3 contains 14 residues. Unmatched junction bases numbered 6, after V lost 6 bases and J lost 4 bases. Germline CDR1 MNHEY, CDR2 SVGAGI.

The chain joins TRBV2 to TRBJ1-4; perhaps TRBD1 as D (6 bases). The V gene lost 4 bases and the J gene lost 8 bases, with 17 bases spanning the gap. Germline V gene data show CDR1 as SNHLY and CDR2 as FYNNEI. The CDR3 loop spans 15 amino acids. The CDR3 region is CASSVGSDSWEKLFF. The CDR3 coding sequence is TGTGCCAGCAGTGTAGGTTCGGACAGCTGGGAAAAACTGTTTTTT.

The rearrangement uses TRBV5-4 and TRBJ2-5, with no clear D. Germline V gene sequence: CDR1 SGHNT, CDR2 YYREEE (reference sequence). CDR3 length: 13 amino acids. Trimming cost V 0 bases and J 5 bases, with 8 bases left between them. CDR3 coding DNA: TGTGCCAGCAGCTTGGGACCGTCGGAGACCCAGTACTTC. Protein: CASSLGPSETQYF. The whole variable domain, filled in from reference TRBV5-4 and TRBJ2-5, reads ETGVTQSPTHLIKTRGQQVTLRCSSQSGHNTVSWYQQALGQGPQFIFQYYREEENGRGNFPPRFSGLQFPNYSSELNVNALELDDSALYLCASSLGPSETQYFGPGTRLLVL.

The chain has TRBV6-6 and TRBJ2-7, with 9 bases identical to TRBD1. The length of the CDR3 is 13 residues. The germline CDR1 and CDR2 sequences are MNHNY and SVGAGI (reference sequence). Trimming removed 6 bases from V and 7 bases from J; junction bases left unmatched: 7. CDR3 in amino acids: CASSWTGAREQYF. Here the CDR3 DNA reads TGTGCCAGCAGCTGGACAGGGGCTAGAGAGCAGTACTTC.

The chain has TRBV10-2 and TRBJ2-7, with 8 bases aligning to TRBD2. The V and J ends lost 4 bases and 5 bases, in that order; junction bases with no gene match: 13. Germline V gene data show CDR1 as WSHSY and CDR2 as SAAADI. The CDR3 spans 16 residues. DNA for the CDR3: TGCGCCAGCAGTGGGCGTGGGAGCGGGAGTCCCGACGAGCAGTACTTC. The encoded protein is CASSGRGSGSPDEQYF.

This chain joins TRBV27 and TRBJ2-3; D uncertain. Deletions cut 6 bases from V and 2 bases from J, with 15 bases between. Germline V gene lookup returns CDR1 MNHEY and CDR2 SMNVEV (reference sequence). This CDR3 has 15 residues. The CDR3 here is CASSGPGSPTDTQYF. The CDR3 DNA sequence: TGTGCCAGCAGCGGGCCGGGCAGCCCCACAGATACGCAGTATTTT.

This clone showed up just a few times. Written as DNA, the CDR3 is TGTGCCTGGAGTGTATTTCGCGGGAGGGCCTACAATGAGCAGTTCTTC. Amino acid sequence: CAWSVFRGRAYNEQFF. This sequence joins TRBV30 and TRBJ2-1, with 9 bases fitting TRBD2. CDR3 length: 16 amino acids. The V segment lost 0 bases and the J segment 2 bases; nucleotides outside the gene matches: 5. Germline CDR1 and CDR2: GTSNPN and SVGIG (reference sequence).

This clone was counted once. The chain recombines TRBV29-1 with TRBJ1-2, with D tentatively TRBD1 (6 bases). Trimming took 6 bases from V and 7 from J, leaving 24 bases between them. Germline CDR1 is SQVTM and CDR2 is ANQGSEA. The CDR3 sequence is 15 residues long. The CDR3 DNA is TGCAGCGTCTCCCGATCGACAGGACGTTCGGTTGGCTACACCTTC. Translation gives CSVSRSTGRSVGYTF.